The source of this T cell receptor beta chain is a study of blood T cell repertoires in COVID-19. Study as a whole: Donors in the United States, Italy and Spain gave samples during acute or convalescent COVID-19. T cells, B-cell-depleted T cells, or PBMCs supplied cDNA or gDNA.

Sequencing was performed with immunoSEQ multiplex PCR; in TCRdb, only in-frame clones are kept and a portion is missing. The sample holds around 260,000 clones, approximately 86% seen once. CDR1 GTSNPN and CDR2 SVGIG come from the germline V gene (reference sequence). CDR3 size: 12 residues. The V end was cut by 2 bases, the J end by 7 bases, with 9 bases between. The chain uses TRBV30 and TRBJ2-1, with a possible D match to TRBD2 (6 bases). The specimen was peripheral blood. This TCR was recovered from a man aged 18 to 35 with active or convalescent COVID-19. DNA for the CDR3: TGTGCCTGGAGTTACGGGGGAAATGAGCAGTTCTTC. It is translated as CAWSYGGNEQFF. Combining the CDR3 with reference TRBV30 and TRBJ2-1 gives the whole variable domain SQTIHQWPATLVQPVGSPLSLECTVEGTSNPNLYWYRQAAGRGLQLLFYSVGIGQISSEVPQNLSASRPQDRQFILSSKKLLLSDSGFYLCAWSYGGNEQFFGPGTRLTVL.